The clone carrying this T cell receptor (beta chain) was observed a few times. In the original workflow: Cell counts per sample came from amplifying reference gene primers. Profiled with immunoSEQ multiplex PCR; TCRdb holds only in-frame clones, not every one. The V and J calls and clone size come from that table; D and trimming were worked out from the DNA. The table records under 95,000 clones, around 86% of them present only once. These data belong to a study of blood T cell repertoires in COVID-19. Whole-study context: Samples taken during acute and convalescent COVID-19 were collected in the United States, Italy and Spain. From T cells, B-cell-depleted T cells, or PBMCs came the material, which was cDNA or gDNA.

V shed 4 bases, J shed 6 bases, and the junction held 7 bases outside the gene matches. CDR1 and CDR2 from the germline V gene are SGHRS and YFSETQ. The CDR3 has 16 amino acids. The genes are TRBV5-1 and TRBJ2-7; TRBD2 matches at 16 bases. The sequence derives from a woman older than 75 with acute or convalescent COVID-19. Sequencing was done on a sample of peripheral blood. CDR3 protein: CASSGGTSGRAFEQYF. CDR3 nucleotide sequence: TGCGCCAGCAGCGGCGGGACTAGCGGGAGGGCCTTCGAGCAGTACTTC.